These T cell receptor beta chains were read from a single sample in a study of OX40 agonist ivuxolimab in advanced cancers. Only in-frame clones appear in the TCRdb table, and some are missing; sequencing was by immunoSEQ multiplex PCR. Of roughly 50,000 clones in the sample, around 84% were seen once. The specimen was CD4+ or CD8+ T cells sorted from blood, collected in a trial of the OX40 agonist ivuxolimab. These receptors were obtained from an adult with an advanced solid tumor such as melanoma, head and neck, liver or kidney cancer. Both conserved end residues are part of each CDR3. D genes are given only for firm matches. Expanded clones get a size class; other rows say once, few or many, or leave the size out.

D,V,J,size,CDR3,DNA
.,TRBV7-2,TRBJ1-6,.,CASSPQRSGLSNSPLHF,TGTGCCAGCAGCCCTCAAAGGTCGGGCCTCTCAAATTCACCCCTCCACTTT
TRBD1,TRBV6-5,TRBJ2-7,.,CASSGGQTYEQYF,TGTGCCAGCAGTGGGGGACAGACCTACGAGCAGTACTTC
.,TRBV5-1,TRBJ1-5,once,CASSYDPGTGSNQPQHF,TGCGCCAGCAGTTACGACCCCGGGACTGGGAGCAATCAGCCCCAGCATTTT
.,TRBV10-3,TRBJ2-1,.,CASVGFDEQFF,TGTGCCTCCGTGGGCTTCGATGAGCAGTTCTTC
TRBD1,TRBV10-3,TRBJ1-5,.,CAISMTGTNQPQHF,TGTGCCATCAGTATGACAGGGACCAATCAGCCCCAGCATTTT
.,TRBV2,TRBJ2-6,.,CASSEVLYGLSGANVLTF,TGTGCCAGCAGTGAAGTTCTATACGGCCTCTCTGGGGCCAACGTCCTGACTTTC
.,TRBV10-1,TRBJ2-1,.,CASSESTSSYNEQFF,TGCGCCAGCAGTGAGTCGACGAGCTCCTACAATGAGCAGTTCTTC
.,TRBV5-4,TRBJ1-2,.,CASSITTAFYGYTF,TGTGCCAGCAGCATCACGACAGCTTTCTATGGCTACACCTTC
.,TRBV18,TRBJ2-7,.,CASSPVGLREQYF,TGTGCCAGCTCACCGGTGGGGCTGAGGGAGCAGTACTTC
.,TRBV5-1,TRBJ1-1,.,CASSFGTNTEAFF,TGCGCCAGCAGCTTCGGGACAAACACTGAAGCTTTCTTT
.,TRBV18,TRBJ2-3,.,CASSPRLTGTSTDTQYF,TGTGCCAGCTCACCACGCCTGACAGGCACCAGCACAGATACGCAGTATTTT
TRBD1,TRBV27,TRBJ2-2,few,CASSLDRTANTGELFF,TGTGCCAGCAGCTTGGACAGGACCGCGAACACCGGGGAGCTGTTTTTT
.,TRBV5-5,TRBJ2-5,.,CASSWGLQETQYF,TGTGCCAGCAGCTGGGGACTCCAAGAGACCCAGTACTTC
.,TRBV27,TRBJ1-1,few,CASSQQLNTEAFF,TGTGCCAGCAGTCAACAGCTGAACACTGAAGCTTTCTTT
.,TRBV7-3,TRBJ1-6,.,CASSLMPQGGSPLHF,TGTGCCAGCAGCTTAATGCCGCAGGGAGGGTCACCCCTCCACTTT
TRBD1,TRBV5-6,TRBJ1-4,once,CASNTRGRDEKLFF,TGTGCCAGCAATACGAGGGGGCGCGATGAAAAACTGTTTTTT
TRBD1,TRBV6-5,TRBJ2-7,.,CASSSRTGLEQYF,TGTGCCAGCAGTTCCCGGACAGGGCTCGAGCAGTACTTC
.,TRBV7-2,TRBJ1-5,.,CASSSRGLGNQPQHF,TGTGCCAGCAGCTCAAGGGGGTTGGGGAATCAGCCCCAGCATTTT
.,TRBV5-4,TRBJ1-6,.,CASSSRQNSPLHF,TGTGCCAGCAGCTCTCGCCAGAATTCACCCCTCCACTTT
TRBD1,TRBV19,TRBJ1-1,.,CASIPTGTGDTEAFF,TGTGCCAGTATCCCGACCGGGACAGGGGACACTGAAGCTTTCTTT
TRBD1,TRBV6-1,TRBJ2-7,.,CASSEAGTGPYEQYF,TGTGCCAGCAGTGAAGCCGGGACAGGGCCCTACGAGCAGTACTTC
.,TRBV5-1,TRBJ1-5,.,CASSLDQGDQPQHF,TGCGCCAGCAGCTTGGACCAGGGAGACCAGCCCCAGCATTTT
.,TRBV5-8,TRBJ2-7,.,CASSLGSGFYEQYF,TGTGCCAGCAGCTTGGGCAGCGGGTTCTACGAGCAGTACTTC
TRBD1,TRBV15,TRBJ1-1,.,CATSRRTGNEAFF,TGTGCCACCAGCAGGAGGACAGGGAATGAAGCTTTCTTT
TRBD1,TRBV5-1,TRBJ1-1,.,CASSPGDRGNTEAFF,TGCGCCAGCAGCCCCGGAGACAGGGGGAACACTGAAGCTTTCTTT
TRBD1,TRBV10-2,TRBJ1-4,.,CASSEWGTATGARNEKLFF,TGCGCCAGCAGTGAGTGGGGGACAGCCACAGGGGCCCGTAATGAAAAACTGTTTTTT
.,TRBV15,TRBJ2-2,.,CATSARAPGSTGELFF,TGTGCCACCAGCGCGAGGGCCCCTGGGAGCACCGGGGAGCTGTTTTTT
.,TRBV18,TRBJ1-1,.,CASSPGRTEAFF,TGTGCCAGCTCACCAGGGCGGACTGAAGCTTTCTTT
TRBD1,TRBV18,TRBJ1-6,.,CASSPSGSGGGSPLHF,TGTGCCAGCTCACCATCCGGATCAGGGGGCGGATCACCCCTCCACTTT
TRBD1,TRBV5-1,TRBJ1-5,.,CASRPDRDQPQHF,TGCGCCAGCAGACCCGACAGGGACCAGCCCCAGCATTTT
.,TRBV6-1,TRBJ2-6,.,CASSERGAPDVLTF,TGTGCCAGCAGTGAAAGGGGGGCTCCCGACGTCCTGACTTTC